This TCR beta chain was sequenced during a study of post-analysis software for immune sequencing data. Study as a whole: Recorded disease courses covered relapsing-remitting, secondary progressive and progressive-relapsing multiple sclerosis. Some patients had no subtype annotation.

This clonotype was observed a few times. As yet, its antigen is unknown. J lost 3 bases, V lost 0 bases, and 5 bases had no gene match. CDR3 size: 17 residues. The germline gives CDR1 SEHNR, CDR2 FQNEAQ (reference sequence). Study-wide results and limits: Significantly lower normalized Chao1 diversity was seen in multiple sclerosis patients than in controls. TRBV5-6, TRBV5-1 and TRBV20-1 belonged to a set of roughly 5 TRBV segments that were more frequent in patients than controls. Those samples that were prepared in the same batch co-clustered strongly by F measure.

Unique molecular identifiers tagged the TCR beta cDNA libraries. Each sample of roughly 0.95 to 10 million input T cells yielded 500,000 or so cDNA molecules, so each molecule approximated one T cell. TCRdb processed the PCR reads anew with MiXCR; each CDR3 protein has one entry. This repertoire shows 600,000 to 750,000 distinct CDR3 sequences, 59% found once; its top ten account for 11%. The origin of this receptor is a girl aged 2 to 9 with multiple sclerosis. The V gene is TRBV7-9, the J gene TRBJ2-5, with 12 bases identical to TRBD2. Sequencing used blood. The CDR3 sequence: CASSLAITSGGKETQYF. The CDR3 DNA is TGTGCCAGCAGCTTAGCGATTACTAGCGGGGGGAAAGAGACCCAGTACTTC.